Presented here are 5 T cell receptor beta chains from one specimen sequenced in a study of human T cells and chemical hapten exposure. Time point reported: patch test 3, about 24 weeks after DPC sensitization. Indicated treatment: therapeutic diphenylcyclopropenone sensitization with weekly scalp DPC. TCRdb redid the calling of the RACE reads with MiXCR, one entry per CDR3 protein. The sample consists of 150,000 to 200,000 distinct CDR3 sequences, roughly a quarter of them appearing once. Specimen: whole blood, collected in connection with sensitization to the hapten diphenylcyclopropenone (DPC). All receptors derive from a woman aged 40 to 55 with alopecia areata. Some clones in this sample may be carry-over from other donors' samples.

This clonotype was seen a handful of times. CDR3 loop: CASSQAEGGGANVLTF. Written as DNA, the CDR3 is TGCGCCAGCAGCCAAGCGGAGGGGGGTGGGGCCAACGTCCTGACTTTC. The V call is TRBV4-3, the J call TRBJ2-6; D is perhaps TRBD1 or TRBD2 (6 bases each). The CDR3 runs to 16 residues. V lost 1 base, J lost 3 bases, and 10 bases lay in between. Germline-derived CDR1 and CDR2 are LGHNA and YSLEER.

This clonotype has just a few counts. DNA for the CDR3: TGTGCCACCAGTGGACAGATGAACCAGCCCCAGCATTTT. It codes for CATSGQMNQPQHF. The chain has TRBV24-1 and TRBJ1-5; tentative D call: TRBD1 (5 bases). Germline CDR1 is KGHDR and CDR2 is SFDVKD. V lost 5 bases to trimming and J lost 7 bases, with 11 bases between them. The length of the CDR3 is 13 residues.

This clonotype was picked up a small number of times. CDR3 region: CASSPTGGPVNEQFF. Written as DNA, the CDR3 is TGTGCCAGCAGCCCCACGGGAGGGCCTGTGAATGAGCAGTTCTTC. The chain couples TRBV7-2 to TRBJ2-1, with TRBD2 matching 8 bases. V shed 5 bases, J shed 7 bases, and the junction held 10 bases outside the gene matches. The germline CDR1 and CDR2 sequences are SGHTA and FQGNSA. The CDR3 consists of 15 residues.

The V and J genes are TRBV20-1 and TRBJ2-7; TRBD1 matches 9 bases. V was pared by 0 bases and J by 7 bases, with 7 bases of the junction left unmatched. CDR3 length equals 14 residues. Germline V gene sequence: CDR1 DFQATT, CDR2 SNEGSKA (reference sequence). The DNA for the CDR3 is TGCAGTGCTAGAGATTCACAGGGGGCGGGGGAGCAGTACTTC. Translated: CSARDSQGAGEQYF.

There are a few counts of this clonotype. V is TRBV29-1 and J is TRBJ1-5; no clear D gene. CDR3 length: 13 residues. Trimming left V 4 bases short and J 2 bases short, with 9 bases between. The germline V gene encodes CDR1 SQVTM and CDR2 ANQGSEA. This CDR3 reads CSVGPGGNQPQHF. CDR3 bases: TGCAGCGTTGGCCCAGGTGGCAATCAGCCCCAGCATTTT. Supplemented by reference TRBV29-1 and TRBJ1-5, the full variable domain reads SAVISQKPSRDICQRGTSLTIQCQVDSQVTMMFWYRQQPGQSLTLIATANQGSEATYESGFVIDKFPISRPNLTFSTLTVSNMSPEDSSIYLCSVGPGGNQPQHFGDGTRLSIL.